These T cell receptor beta chains were read from a single sample in a study of vaccination and CD4 T cells after COVID-19. TCRdb fed the PCR reads into MiXCR, producing one record per CDR3 protein. In the table there are over 10,000 distinct CDR3 sequences, roughly 36% of which are singletons. For these receptors, no antigen is known. Sequencing was done on a sample of cultured CD4+ T cells from blood. The receptors derive from a human donor with COVID-19. CDR3s include the opening cysteine and the closing phenylalanine or tryptophan. Each record gives: J gene, V gene, clone size, D gene, CDR3 DNA, CDR3 protein. The D gene is left open where the match is weak. Clone sizes are given selectively: once, few, many, or a class where the clone is expanded.

>TRBJ2-1|TRBV6-1|once|TRBD2
TGTGCCAGCAGCTCGGGACTAGCGGGTGAGCAGTTCTTC
CASSSGLAGEQFF
>TRBJ1-5|TRBV6-1|NA|NA
TGTGCCAGCAGTGAAGGAGGGGGTAGCAATCAGCCCCAGCATTTT
CASSEGGGSNQPQHF
>TRBJ1-1|TRBV12-3/TRBV12-4|NA|TRBD1
TGTGCCAGCAGTCCGACAGGGTGGCCTGAAGCTTTCTTT
CASSPTGWPEAFF
>TRBJ1-1|TRBV7-9|NA|TRBD1
TGTGCCAGCAGCTTAGGGGACAGGGGGCACGTAACTGAAGCTTTCTTT
CASSLGDRGHVTEAFF
>TRBJ1-1|TRBV6-1|NA|TRBD1
TGTGCCAGCACCAAATCCAGGGGGCCGCCTGAAGCTTTCTTT
CASTKSRGPPEAFF
>TRBJ2-7|TRBV11-1|once|NA
TGTGCCATAGGGGCTGCTTCCTACGAGCAGTACTTC
CAIGAASYEQYF
>TRBJ2-1|TRBV11-2|NA|NA
TGTGCCAGCAGCCCCAGGACAGAGACGCTCAGCTCCTACAATGAGCAGTTCTTC
CASSPRTETLSSYNEQFF
>TRBJ1-5|TRBV5-4|few|NA
TGTGCCAGCAGCTTGAACGGCTACAATCAGCCCCAGCATTTT
CASSLNGYNQPQHF
>TRBJ2-3|TRBV20-1|NA|NA
TGCAGTGCTAGTGATGGGTACGAGCGAGGGGGAGATACGCAGTATTTT
CSASDGYERGGDTQYF
>TRBJ2-5|TRBV19|NA|NA
TGTGCCAGTAGGTTAACGGGGGCACCAAAGGAGACCCAGTACTTC
CASRLTGAPKETQYF
>TRBJ1-1|TRBV9|NA|NA
TGTGCCAGCAGCGTATCCCCTGGACGGGGGGACACTGAAGCTTTCTTT
CASSVSPGRGDTEAFF
>TRBJ1-1|TRBV6-1|NA|NA
TGTGCCAGCAGTACTACGGGGGAGGCTTTCTTT
CASSTTGEAFF
>TRBJ2-2|TRBV20-1|medium-sized|NA
TGCAGTGCCGGAACTCCGGGAATCATCGGGGAGCTGTTTTTT
CSAGTPGIIGELFF
>TRBJ2-5|TRBV20-1|NA|NA
TGCAGTGCTAGAGACCCGACCCTATGGACCCAGTACTTC
CSARDPTLWTQYF
>TRBJ1-2|TRBV29-1|NA|NA
TGCAGCACTCTGGGACGGGCAAACTATGGCTACACCTTC
CSTLGRANYGYTF
>TRBJ1-1|TRBV6-5|NA|NA
TGTGCCAGCAGTTACGGGGACACTGAAGCTTTCTTT
CASSYGDTEAFF
>TRBJ2-3|TRBV7-8|few|NA
TGTGCCAGCATCAAACTTGCAGGGACAGATACGCAGTATTTT
CASIKLAGTDTQYF
>TRBJ1-5|TRBV7-3|NA|NA
TGTGCCAGCAGCTTAAATAGCAATCAGCCCCAGCATTTT
CASSLNSNQPQHF
>TRBJ2-1|TRBV6-4|once|TRBD2
TGTGCCAGCAGGCCCCCGGGACTAGCGGGGGGGCCCCCGAGGAATGAGCAGTTCTTC
CASRPPGLAGGPPRNEQFF
>TRBJ1-2|TRBV20-1|few|TRBD1
TGCAGTGCTAGAGCCATTCAGGGGGATGGCTACACCTTC
CSARAIQGDGYTF
>TRBJ2-5|TRBV10-2|NA|TRBD1
TGCGCCAGCAGTGAGAGGTACAGGGGCGAGACCCAGTACTTC
CASSERYRGETQYF
>TRBJ2-3|TRBV6-5|NA|NA
TGTGCCAGCAGGTTACTGGGGGGGCCGGTCAGCACGGATACGCAGTATTTT
CASRLLGGPVSTDTQYF
>TRBJ2-5|TRBV12-3/TRBV12-4|NA|TRBD2
TGTGCCAGCAGTTTGGGGACTAGCGGGGGGTTGGGGGAGACCCAGTACTTC
CASSLGTSGGLGETQYF
>TRBJ2-1|TRBV20-1|NA|TRBD1
TGCAGTGCTAATAGGGGACAGGCCCTTCATGAGCAGTTCTTC
CSANRGQALHEQFF
>TRBJ2-7|TRBV6-5|NA|TRBD1
TGTGCCAGCAGTTCTACAGGGGCGAACTCCTACGAGCAGTACTTC
CASSSTGANSYEQYF
>TRBJ1-1|TRBV30|few|NA
TGTGCCTGGGCCCCGGTTTTTGGAGCTTTCTTT
CAWAPVFGAFF
>TRBJ1-1|TRBV20-1|few|NA
TGCAGTGCTCTTAGGACAGCGAACACTGAAGCTTTCTTT
CSALRTANTEAFF
>TRBJ2-3|TRBV7-2|NA|TRBD1
TGTGCCAGCAGCTGGGAGGACAGGGTCTTATCTAAGCAGTATTTT
CASSWEDRVLSKQYF
>TRBJ2-3|TRBV28|NA|TRBD1
TGTGCCAGCTACGGGACAGAGGCGTATACGCAGTATTTT
CASYGTEAYTQYF
>TRBJ2-3|TRBV15|few|NA
TGTGCCACCAGCAGAGATGCGGTTAGCACAGATACGCAGTATTTT
CATSRDAVSTDTQYF
>TRBJ2-2|TRBV12-3/TRBV12-4|NA|TRBD2
TGTGCCAGCAGTACTAGCGGGGGATATAACACCGGGGAGCTGTTTTTT
CASSTSGGYNTGELFF
>TRBJ2-5|TRBV7-3|NA|NA
TGTGCCAGCAGCTTATCCGGGCGGGAGACCCAGTACTTC
CASSLSGRETQYF
>TRBJ1-6|TRBV14|NA|NA
TGTGCCAGCGGGTCAGGAGGTTACAATTCACCCCTCCACTTT
CASGSGGYNSPLHF
>TRBJ1-2|TRBV6-1|NA|NA
TGTGCCAGCAGGACCGACACAGCATACTATGGCTACACCTTC
CASRTDTAYYGYTF
>TRBJ2-6|TRBV5-5|NA|NA
TGTGCCAGCAGCTTGGGCCCAAGGGCCGGGGCCAACGTCCTGACTTTC
CASSLGPRAGANVLTF
>TRBJ1-4|TRBV20-1|NA|NA
TGCAGTGCTAGAGGTGGGTCGGGTACAACTAATGAAAAACTGTTTTTT
CSARGGSGTTNEKLFF
>TRBJ1-5|TRBV19|few|NA
TGTGCCAGTAGTATTAACAGCAGGGGTGTTCAGCCCCAGCATTTT
CASSINSRGVQPQHF
>TRBJ2-7|TRBV7-7|few|NA
TGTGCTAGCAGCCCCCAGTTGGGTTCTACCTACGAGCAGTACTTC
CASSPQLGSTYEQYF
>TRBJ1-2|TRBV5-4|few|TRBD1
TGTGCCAGCAGCCCCGGACAGGCTCGGGAGGGCTACACCTTC
CASSPGQAREGYTF
>TRBJ2-7|TRBV7-2|NA|NA
TGTGCCAGCAGCTTAGGGGCTGCTGCCTTATACGAGCAGTACTTC
CASSLGAAALYEQYF
>TRBJ1-6|TRBV28|NA|TRBD1
TGTGCCAGCAGTTCGGTACAGGGGCCCCTCCACTTT
CASSSVQGPLHF
>TRBJ1-1|TRBV30|NA|NA
TGTGCCTGGAGAGGAGGAAATCCGACTGAAGCTTTCTTT
CAWRGGNPTEAFF
>TRBJ1-5|TRBV2|few|NA
TGTGCCAGCAACACCCCTGGCGGCCATCAGCCCCAGCATTTT
CASNTPGGHQPQHF
>TRBJ1-4|TRBV7-9|few|TRBD1
TGTGCCAGCGGCACTACAGGGGGGGATAATGAAAAACTGTTTTTT
CASGTTGGDNEKLFF
>TRBJ2-7|TRBV2|once|TRBD2
TGTGCCAGCAGGGAAAAAGGACTAGCGGGGTCCCGCTACGAGCAGTACTTC
CASREKGLAGSRYEQYF
>TRBJ2-3|TRBV12-3/TRBV12-4|NA|NA
TGTGCCAGCAGTTTTGCACAGGCTAGCACAGATACGCAGTATTTT
CASSFAQASTDTQYF
>TRBJ2-1|TRBV2|NA|TRBD2
TGTGCCAGCAGTCAAGGATTCGGGACTAGCGGTGAGCAGTTCTTC
CASSQGFGTSGEQFF
>TRBJ2-5|TRBV5-5|NA|NA
TGTGCCAGCAGCTTTGGCGGGCAAGAGACCCAGTACTTC
CASSFGGQETQYF
>TRBJ1-1|TRBV7-3|NA|NA
TGTGCCAGCAGCTTGCGGGGTTTGACTGAAGCTTTCTTT
CASSLRGLTEAFF
>TRBJ2-6|TRBV7-2|NA|NA
TGTGCCAGCAGCTTCGGAGGTGGGGCCAACGTCCTGACTTTC
CASSFGGGANVLTF
>TRBJ1-2|TRBV19|NA|NA
TGTGCCAGAAAATCACCCGAGGCAGGGGCGCCGGGCTATGGCTACACCTTC
CARKSPEAGAPGYGYTF
>TRBJ1-1|TRBV2|NA|NA
TGTGCCAGCAACCTCAAGCCGCACACTGAAGCTTTCTTT
CASNLKPHTEAFF
>TRBJ2-3|TRBV19|NA|NA
TGTGCCAGTAGCAACCAGGGGGGGACAGATACGCAGTATTTT
CASSNQGGTDTQYF
>TRBJ2-3|TRBV15|few|TRBD1
TGTGCCACCAGCAGCCGACAGGGGAAAGATACGCAGTATTTT
CATSSRQGKDTQYF
>TRBJ2-7|TRBV5-1|once|TRBD1
TGCGCCAGCAGCTCCCGGACAGGGGGCTACGAGCAGTACTTC
CASSSRTGGYEQYF
>TRBJ2-2|TRBV6-1|few|TRBD2
TGTGCCAGCATTCCGGGGGGGACGAACACCGGGGAGCTGTTTTTT
CASIPGGTNTGELFF
>TRBJ1-1|TRBV11-3|NA|TRBD1
TGTGCCAGCAGCCGAGGACAGGGTGAAGCTTTCTTT
CASSRGQGEAFF
>TRBJ1-6|TRBV7-2|NA|NA
TGTGCCAGCAGCTTAGTTATGGTGGGTGTGGTAAATAATTCACCCCTCCACTTT
CASSLVMVGVVNNSPLHF
>TRBJ2-7|TRBV5-4|NA|NA
TGTGCCAGCAGCTTGGGACAAGGTTCCTACGAGCAGTACTTC
CASSLGQGSYEQYF
>TRBJ2-5|TRBV15|NA|TRBD1
TGTGCCACCAGCACCCGGGACAGGGAAGAGACCCAGTACTTC
CATSTRDREETQYF